This TCR beta chain comes out of a study of blood T cells in healthy people across ages. Study information: Template switching captured about one barcoded beta molecule per two T cells.

Primed by a sample-barcoded 5' primer and a J-beta primer mix, a second PCR proceeded for about 6 to 11 cycles. Each CDR3 protein gets one entry after TCRdb re-called the 5' RACE reads with MiXCR. The sample has 1,800,000 or so distinct CDR3 sequences, roughly two fifths seen once. There are a few counts of this clonotype. Germline V gene sequence: CDR1 MNHNY, CDR2 SVGAGI (reference sequence). V lost 6 bases and J 6 bases, leaving 12 bases between the germline ends. This CDR3 has 12 residues. Peripheral blood was drawn, approximately 10 milliliters per donor. The chain recombines TRBV6-6 with TRBJ2-7; no clear D. This sequence originates from a human donor in good health. Sequences were obtained from blood. The DNA of the CDR3 is TGTGCCAGCAGCCCCGGTGTAGTCGAGCAGTACTTC. It specifies CASSPGVVEQYF.